These T cell receptor beta chains were read from a single sample in a study of control samples from healthy donors and cancer patients. Here immunoSEQ multiplex PCR was the method, and the copy in TCRdb shows in-frame clones only, minus some. The data contain approximately 90,000 clones, about 84% of them singletons. The sample taken for sequencing was blood. The receptors derive from a woman in her forties in good health. The CDR3 runs from the conserved cysteine through the conserved F or W. A D gene is named only where the DNA matches it firmly. Only some rows state a clone size, as once, few, many or a class for expanded clones.

J gene: TRBJ2-1
V gene: TRBV6-4
D gene: TRBD2
clone size: .
CDR3 DNA: TGTGCCAGCAGTGACAGCGGGGAGGCCTACAATGAGCAGTTCTTC
CDR3 protein: CASSDSGEAYNEQFF

J gene: TRBJ1-6
V gene: TRBV6-2/TRBV6-3
D gene: TRBD1
clone size: .
CDR3 DNA: TGTGCCAGCAGTCTCGACAGGGGCTCCTATAATTCACCCCTCCACTTT
CDR3 protein: CASSLDRGSYNSPLHF

J gene: TRBJ2-1
V gene: TRBV30
D gene: .
clone size: .
CDR3 DNA: TGTGCCTGGGCACCGGGCTACAATGAGCAGTTCTTC
CDR3 protein: CAWAPGYNEQFF

J gene: TRBJ2-5
V gene: TRBV7-2
D gene: .
clone size: once
CDR3 DNA: TGTGCCAGCAGCTTAGTAGCCGGACTTTTGGGGTCCCAAGAGACCCAGTACTTC
CDR3 protein: CASSLVAGLLGSQETQYF

J gene: TRBJ1-1
V gene: TRBV5-8
D gene: .
clone size: .
CDR3 DNA: TGTGCCAGCAGCCGGGCCCTGCTACGGGCTTTCTTT
CDR3 protein: CASSRALLRAFF

J gene: TRBJ2-7
V gene: TRBV5-1
D gene: TRBD1
clone size: .
CDR3 DNA: TGCGCCAGCAGCGATGGGACAGGGGGCCGATACGAGCAGTACTTC
CDR3 protein: CASSDGTGGRYEQYF

J gene: TRBJ1-1
V gene: TRBV5-5
D gene: .
clone size: .
CDR3 DNA: TGTGCCAGCAGCTGGAGCCGCGGCAGAGGAGCTGAAGCTTTCTTT
CDR3 protein: CASSWSRGRGAEAFF

J gene: TRBJ2-7
V gene: TRBV3-1/TRBV3-2
D gene: .
clone size: .
CDR3 DNA: TGTGCCAGCAGCCAATGGGTTAGTGCCTACGAGCAGTACTTC
CDR3 protein: CASSQWVSAYEQYF

J gene: TRBJ1-1
V gene: TRBV9
D gene: TRBD1
clone size: once
CDR3 DNA: TGTGCCAGCAGCGTAGAGGGACAGGGTTTGGCTTTCTTT
CDR3 protein: CASSVEGQGLAFF

J gene: TRBJ1-1
V gene: TRBV3-1/TRBV3-2
D gene: .
clone size: .
CDR3 DNA: TGTGCCAGCAGCCAGACAGCGAACACTGAAGCTTTCTTT
CDR3 protein: CASSQTANTEAFF

J gene: TRBJ1-2
V gene: TRBV24-1
D gene: TRBD1
clone size: .
CDR3 DNA: TGTGCCACCAGGCAGGGGGCGAACTATGGCTACACCTTC
CDR3 protein: CATRQGANYGYTF

J gene: TRBJ2-5
V gene: TRBV29-1
D gene: .
clone size: .
CDR3 DNA: TGCAGCGTTGGGCCGCCCCTTAAGGCGACAGGGACCCAGTACTTC
CDR3 protein: CSVGPPLKATGTQYF

J gene: TRBJ2-5
V gene: TRBV19
D gene: .
clone size: .
CDR3 DNA: TGTGCCAGTTCCGAGGGGGGGGAGACCCAGTACTTC
CDR3 protein: CASSEGGETQYF

J gene: TRBJ1-2
V gene: TRBV6-6
D gene: .
clone size: .
CDR3 DNA: TGTGCCAGCGCTATGGAGGGTGTTAACTATGGCTACACCTTC
CDR3 protein: CASAMEGVNYGYTF

J gene: TRBJ2-2
V gene: TRBV12-3/TRBV12-4
D gene: .
clone size: .
CDR3 DNA: TGTGCCAGCAGCTGGGCCGGGGAGCTGTTTTTT
CDR3 protein: CASSWAGELFF

J gene: TRBJ1-3
V gene: TRBV5-1
D gene: .
clone size: .
CDR3 DNA: TGCGCCAGCCGTACGGCAGAGGGGGTAGGAAACACCATATATTTT
CDR3 protein: CASRTAEGVGNTIYF

J gene: TRBJ1-1
V gene: TRBV6-5
D gene: .
clone size: .
CDR3 DNA: TGTGCCAGCAGTTACTCAGGTTACTCGAACACTGAAGCTTTCTTT
CDR3 protein: CASSYSGYSNTEAFF

J gene: TRBJ1-2
V gene: TRBV6-5
D gene: TRBD1
clone size: .
CDR3 DNA: TGTGCCAGCAAATCCGGGACAGGCAACTATGGCTACACCTTC
CDR3 protein: CASKSGTGNYGYTF

J gene: TRBJ2-3
V gene: TRBV7-9
D gene: .
clone size: .
CDR3 DNA: TGTGCCAGCAGCCCCTGGGAGCGGGGCACAGATACGCAGTATTTT
CDR3 protein: CASSPWERGTDTQYF

J gene: TRBJ2-2
V gene: TRBV11-3
D gene: .
clone size: .
CDR3 DNA: TGTGCCAGCAGCTTTGGCCGTTCCGGGGAGCTGTTTTTT
CDR3 protein: CASSFGRSGELFF

J gene: TRBJ1-2
V gene: TRBV29-1
D gene: TRBD1
clone size: .
CDR3 DNA: TGCAGCACCACTACAGGGGTCGGCTACACCTTC
CDR3 protein: CSTTTGVGYTF

J gene: TRBJ2-1
V gene: TRBV27
D gene: TRBD2
clone size: .
CDR3 DNA: TGTGCCAGCAGCTCAACTAGCGGGAACAATGAGCAGTTCTTC
CDR3 protein: CASSSTSGNNEQFF

J gene: TRBJ1-1
V gene: TRBV10-1
D gene: TRBD1
clone size: .
CDR3 DNA: TGCGCCAGCAGCGAGGACAGGGAGGAGACTGAAGCTTTCTTT
CDR3 protein: CASSEDREETEAFF

J gene: TRBJ1-2
V gene: TRBV5-6
D gene: .
clone size: once
CDR3 DNA: TGTGCCAGCAGCACCCCGGGGGTATCCTATGGCTACACCTTC
CDR3 protein: CASSTPGVSYGYTF